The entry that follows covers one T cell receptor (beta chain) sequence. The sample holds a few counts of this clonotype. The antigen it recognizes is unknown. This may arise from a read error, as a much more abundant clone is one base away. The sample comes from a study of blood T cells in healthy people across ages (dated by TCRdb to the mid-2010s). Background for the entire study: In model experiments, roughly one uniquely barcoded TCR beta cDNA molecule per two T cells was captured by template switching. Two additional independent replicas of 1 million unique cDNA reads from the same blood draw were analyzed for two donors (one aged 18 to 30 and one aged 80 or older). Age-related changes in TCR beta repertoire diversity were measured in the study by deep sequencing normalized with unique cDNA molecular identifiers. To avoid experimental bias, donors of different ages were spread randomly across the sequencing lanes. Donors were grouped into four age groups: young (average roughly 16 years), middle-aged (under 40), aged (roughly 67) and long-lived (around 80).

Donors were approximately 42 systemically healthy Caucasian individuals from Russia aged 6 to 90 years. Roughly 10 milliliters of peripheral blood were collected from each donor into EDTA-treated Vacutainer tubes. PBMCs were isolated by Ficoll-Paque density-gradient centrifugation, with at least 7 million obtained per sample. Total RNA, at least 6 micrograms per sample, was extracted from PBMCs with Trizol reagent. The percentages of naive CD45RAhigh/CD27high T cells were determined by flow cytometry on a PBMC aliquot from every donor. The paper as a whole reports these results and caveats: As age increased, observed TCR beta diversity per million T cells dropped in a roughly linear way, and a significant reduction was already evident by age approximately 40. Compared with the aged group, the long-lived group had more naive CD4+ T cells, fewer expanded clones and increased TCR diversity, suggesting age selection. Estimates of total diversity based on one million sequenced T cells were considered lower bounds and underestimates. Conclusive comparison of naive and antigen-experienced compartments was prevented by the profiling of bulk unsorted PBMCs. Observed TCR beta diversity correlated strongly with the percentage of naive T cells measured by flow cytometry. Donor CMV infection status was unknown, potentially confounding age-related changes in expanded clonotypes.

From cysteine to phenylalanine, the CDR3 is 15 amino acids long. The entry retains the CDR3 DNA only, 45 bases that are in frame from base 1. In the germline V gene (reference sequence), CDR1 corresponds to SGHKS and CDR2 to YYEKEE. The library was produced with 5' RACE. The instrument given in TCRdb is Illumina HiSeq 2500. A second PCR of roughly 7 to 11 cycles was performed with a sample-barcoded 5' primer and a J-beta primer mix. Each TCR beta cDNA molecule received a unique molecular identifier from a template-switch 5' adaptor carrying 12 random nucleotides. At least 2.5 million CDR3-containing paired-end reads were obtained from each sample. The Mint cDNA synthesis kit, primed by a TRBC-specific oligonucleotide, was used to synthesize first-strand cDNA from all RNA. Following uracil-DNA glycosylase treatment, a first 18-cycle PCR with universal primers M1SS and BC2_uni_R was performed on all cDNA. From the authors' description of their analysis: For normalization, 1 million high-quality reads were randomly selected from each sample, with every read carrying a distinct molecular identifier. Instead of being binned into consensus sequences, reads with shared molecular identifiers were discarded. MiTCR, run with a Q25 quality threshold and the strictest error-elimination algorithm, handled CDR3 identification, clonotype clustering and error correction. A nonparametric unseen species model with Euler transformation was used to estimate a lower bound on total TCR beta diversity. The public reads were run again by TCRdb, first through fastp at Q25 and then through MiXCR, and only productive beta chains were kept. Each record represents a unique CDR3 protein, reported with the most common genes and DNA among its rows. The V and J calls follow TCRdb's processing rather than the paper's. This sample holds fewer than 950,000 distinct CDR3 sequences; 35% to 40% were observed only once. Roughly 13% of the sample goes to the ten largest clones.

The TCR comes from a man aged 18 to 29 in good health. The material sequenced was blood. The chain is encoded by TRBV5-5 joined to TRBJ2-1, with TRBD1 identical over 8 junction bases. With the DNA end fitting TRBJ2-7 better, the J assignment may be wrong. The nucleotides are TGTGCCAGCAGCTTGTTTCGGACAGGGAACAATGAGCAGTACTTC. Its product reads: CASSLFRTGNNEQYF.